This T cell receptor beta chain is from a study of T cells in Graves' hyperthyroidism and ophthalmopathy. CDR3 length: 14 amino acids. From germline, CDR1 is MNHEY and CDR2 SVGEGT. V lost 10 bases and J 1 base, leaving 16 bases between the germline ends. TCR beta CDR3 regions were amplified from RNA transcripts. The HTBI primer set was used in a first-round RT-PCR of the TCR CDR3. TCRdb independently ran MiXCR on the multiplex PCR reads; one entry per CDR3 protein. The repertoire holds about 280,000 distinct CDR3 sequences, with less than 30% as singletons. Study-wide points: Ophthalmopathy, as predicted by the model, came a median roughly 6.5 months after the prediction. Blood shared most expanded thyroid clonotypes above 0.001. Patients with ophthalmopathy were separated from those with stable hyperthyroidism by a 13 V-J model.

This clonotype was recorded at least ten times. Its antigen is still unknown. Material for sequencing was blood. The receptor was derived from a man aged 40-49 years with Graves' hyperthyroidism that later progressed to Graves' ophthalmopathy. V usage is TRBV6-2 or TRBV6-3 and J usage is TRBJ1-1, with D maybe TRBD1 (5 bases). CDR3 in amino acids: CAIQGLLGNTEAFF. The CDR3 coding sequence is TGTGCCATCCAGGGTCTGTTGGGGAACACTGAAGCTTTCTTT.